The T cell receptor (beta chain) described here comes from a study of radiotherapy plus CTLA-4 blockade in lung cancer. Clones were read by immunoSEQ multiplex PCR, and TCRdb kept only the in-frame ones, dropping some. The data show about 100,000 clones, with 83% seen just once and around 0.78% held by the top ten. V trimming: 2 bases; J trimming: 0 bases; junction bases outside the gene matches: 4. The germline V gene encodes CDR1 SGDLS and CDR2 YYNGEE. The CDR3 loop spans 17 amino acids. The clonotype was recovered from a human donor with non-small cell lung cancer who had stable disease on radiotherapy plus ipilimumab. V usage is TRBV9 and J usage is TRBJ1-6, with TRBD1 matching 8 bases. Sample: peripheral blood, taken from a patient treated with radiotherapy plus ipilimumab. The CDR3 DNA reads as TGTGCCAGCAGCGTTACTGGGACAGGCTCCTATAATTCACCCCTCCACTTT. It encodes CASSVTGTGSYNSPLHF.